These 8 T cell receptor beta chains were sequenced from one sample in a study of T cell changes during pregnancy in multiple sclerosis. Clones were read by immunoSEQ multiplex PCR, and TCRdb kept only the in-frame ones, dropping some. The profile shows 30,000 to 50,000 clones, 94% of them singletons. The sequences come from CD4+ T cells from peripheral blood mononuclear cells, collected after pregnancy. Every receptor here comes from a female donor with multiple sclerosis, enrolled in a pregnancy study.

This clone occurred once. The V call is TRBV25-1, the J call TRBJ1-6; D uncertain. Germline loops: CDR1 MGHDK, CDR2 SYGVNS. Trimming pared 3 bases from V and 11 bases from J, leaving 11 bases between. This CDR3 spans 13 amino acids. DNA of the CDR3: TGTGCCAGCAGTGATGTACTGACTACACCCCTCCACTTT. Translation: CASSDVLTTPLHF.

The chain is built from TRBV5-4 and TRBJ2-7; TRBD2 matches 9 bases. J gave up 3 bases and V 0 bases, and 10 bases lay outside the gene matches. The CDR3 is 17 residues long. Germline CDR1 is SGHNT and CDR2 is YYREEE (reference sequence). The CDR3 reads CASSLAGGGAVGYEQYF. CDR3 bases: TGTGCCAGCAGCTTGGCTGGCGGGGGGGCCGTTGGCTACGAGCAGTACTTC. Variable domain in full (rest from reference TRBV5-4 and TRBJ2-7): ETGVTQSPTHLIKTRGQQVTLRCSSQSGHNTVSWYQQALGQGPQFIFQYYREEENGRGNFPPRFSGLQFPNYSSELNVNALELDDSALYLCASSLAGGGAVGYEQYFGPGTRLTVT.

The chain links TRBV7-8 to TRBJ2-7; 10 bases match TRBD2. The CDR3 has 16 amino acids. Trimming took 1 base from V and 2 from J; bases not matched to a gene: 5. Germline-derived CDR1 and CDR2 are SGHVS and FQNEAQ. The CDR3 DNA reads TGTGCCAGCAGCTTAGTTTCTAGCGGGGGTCCCTACGAGCAGTACTTC. Translating gives CASSLVSSGGPYEQYF.

The chain uses TRBV15 and TRBJ2-2; the match to TRBD2 covers 15 bases. The CDR3 length is 19 residues. Trimming at V came to 3 bases and at J to 3 bases, leaving 8 bases not matched to a gene. CDR1 is LNHNV and CDR2 is YYDKDF in the germline V gene (reference sequence). The CDR3 DNA follows: TGTGCCACCAGCAGGACAGGACTAGCGGGGGGGCAAGACACCGGGGAGCTGTTTTTT. Translating gives CATSRTGLAGGQDTGELFF.

This clone came up once. The chain is built from TRBV6-5 and TRBJ1-2; D remains unclear. Germline lookup yields CDR1 MNHEY and CDR2 SVGAGI. V lost 7 bases, J lost 1 base, and 7 bases lay in between. The CDR3 has 12 amino acids. Here the CDR3 reads CASTSVNYGYTF. The CDR3 DNA reads as TGTGCCAGCACTTCAGTTAACTATGGCTACACCTTC.

This chain joins TRBV11-2 and TRBJ2-1, with TRBD2 identical over 10 bases. CDR3 length equals 12 residues. Germline-derived CDR1 and CDR2 are SGHAT and FQNNGV. V gave up 5 bases and J gave up 8 bases; unmatched junction bases: 0. CDR3 coding DNA: TGTGCCAGCAGCGGGACTAGCGATGAGCAGTTCTTC. Translated, it gives CASSGTSDEQFF.

V usage is TRBV28 and J usage is TRBJ2-2; 7 bases align to TRBD1. Germline-derived CDR1 and CDR2 are MDHEN and SYDVKM. V lost 6 bases to trimming and J lost 6 bases; unmatched junction nucleotides: 10. CDR3 size: 15 residues. The CDR3 protein is CASREPTGASGELFF. In DNA, the CDR3 is TGTGCCAGCAGAGAACCAACAGGGGCGTCCGGGGAGCTGTTTTTT.

V and J are TRBV6-4 and TRBJ2-2, with D hard to call. The V end was cut by 4 bases, the J end by 0 bases, with 9 bases between. This CDR3 is 15 amino acids long. CDR1 and CDR2 from the germline V gene are MRHNA and SNTAGT. Here the CDR3 DNA reads TGTGCCAGCAGTGTACAGAACGCGAACACCGGGGAGCTGTTTTTT. This translates into CASSVQNANTGELFF.